These T cell receptor beta chains were read from a single sample in a study of cytomegalovirus exposure and HLA in healthy donors. Repertoires were generated with immunoSEQ multiplex PCR, while TCRdb's copy carries only in-frame clones and drops some. The data hold under 150,000 clones, with over 75% observed a single time. The sample taken for sequencing was PBMCs. The receptors come from a boy aged 10-17 years in good health and CMV-seronegative. The CDR3 runs from the conserved cysteine through the conserved F or W. Each record gives: CDR3 DNA, CDR3 protein, V gene, clone size, D gene, J gene, CDR3 length. The D gene is left open where the match is weak. Part of the rows lack a size; the others show once, few, many or a class for expanded clones.

CDR3nt: TGTGCCAGCAGCGAAGCGGAAGGGGGACGGTTCTTC
CDR3aa: CASSEAEGGRFF
v_gene: TRBV25-1
abundance: once
d_gene: .
j_gene: TRBJ2-1
len: 12

CDR3nt: TGTGCCAGCTTCGGCTGGGCAGCCGGGGATGGCTACACCTTC
CDR3aa: CASFGWAAGDGYTF
v_gene: TRBV6-5
abundance: .
d_gene: .
j_gene: TRBJ1-2
len: 14

CDR3nt: TGTGCCAGTAGTTCGGTGGCCGGGGCTTGGGGGGCTGAAGCTTTCTTT
CDR3aa: CASSSVAGAWGAEAFF
v_gene: TRBV19
abundance: .
d_gene: .
j_gene: TRBJ1-1
len: 16

CDR3nt: TGTGCCACCAGCAGTAAAACAGGGCTCTATGGCTACACCTTC
CDR3aa: CATSSKTGLYGYTF
v_gene: TRBV15
abundance: .
d_gene: .
j_gene: TRBJ1-2
len: 14

CDR3nt: TGTGCCAGCAGCTTACTCCCCGCGCCAGGGAGGAATGAGCAGTTCTTC
CDR3aa: CASSLLPAPGRNEQFF
v_gene: TRBV7-3
abundance: .
d_gene: .
j_gene: TRBJ2-1
len: 16

CDR3nt: TGTGCCAGCAGCATGGTAGTCGGTGGGCGGGAGGGATCCTACGAGCAGTACTTC
CDR3aa: CASSMVVGGREGSYEQYF
v_gene: TRBV5-6
abundance: .
d_gene: TRBD2
j_gene: TRBJ2-7
len: 18

CDR3nt: TGTGCCAGCAGCCAAGGACTAGCGGGCTCCTACGAGCAGTACTTC
CDR3aa: CASSQGLAGSYEQYF
v_gene: TRBV4-2
abundance: few
d_gene: TRBD2
j_gene: TRBJ2-7
len: 15

CDR3nt: TGTGCCAGCAGCGTAGAGGGGGGGGTCACAGATACGCAGTATTTT
CDR3aa: CASSVEGGVTDTQYF
v_gene: TRBV9
abundance: .
d_gene: .
j_gene: TRBJ2-3
len: 15

CDR3nt: TGTGCTAGCAGCTCCGGGACAATCGGTAACGAGCAGTACTTC
CDR3aa: CASSSGTIGNEQYF
v_gene: TRBV7-7
abundance: .
d_gene: .
j_gene: TRBJ2-7
len: 14

CDR3nt: TGTGCTAGCAGCCCCTGGACTAGCGGGAGAGGGGGAGATACGCAGTATTTT
CDR3aa: CASSPWTSGRGGDTQYF
v_gene: TRBV7-7
abundance: .
d_gene: TRBD2
j_gene: TRBJ2-3
len: 17

CDR3nt: TGTGCCAGCAGCGGAACAGGGGTGACTAGTACGAACACCGGGGAGCTGTTTTTT
CDR3aa: CASSGTGVTSTNTGELFF
v_gene: TRBV5-6
abundance: .
d_gene: .
j_gene: TRBJ2-2
len: 18

CDR3nt: TGCGCCAGCAGCTTGGGTCAGCGGAGGGAGACCCAGTACTTC
CDR3aa: CASSLGQRRETQYF
v_gene: TRBV5-1
abundance: .
d_gene: .
j_gene: TRBJ2-5
len: 14

CDR3nt: TGCGCCAGCAGTCAATCGCCGGGGGGGAATCAGCCCCAGCATTTT
CDR3aa: CASSQSPGGNQPQHF
v_gene: TRBV23-1
abundance: .
d_gene: .
j_gene: TRBJ1-5
len: 15

CDR3nt: TGTGCCAGTAGTATCTCTGGCAGCGCTAACACTGAAGCTTTCTTT
CDR3aa: CASSISGSANTEAFF
v_gene: TRBV19
abundance: .
d_gene: .
j_gene: TRBJ1-1
len: 15

CDR3nt: TGTGCCAGCAGCTCTACCGGGACAGGGGGCACAGATACGCAGTATTTT
CDR3aa: CASSSTGTGGTDTQYF
v_gene: TRBV21-1
abundance: .
d_gene: .
j_gene: TRBJ2-3
len: 16

CDR3nt: TGTGCCAGCAGTTTATCGAGGACAGGGGGGTTAACCTCGAACACCGGGGAGCTGTTTTTT
CDR3aa: CASSLSRTGGLTSNTGELFF
v_gene: TRBV27
abundance: .
d_gene: TRBD1
j_gene: TRBJ2-2
len: 20

CDR3nt: TGTGCCATCAGTAAACGACAAGGGGGCGATGGCTACACCTTC
CDR3aa: CAISKRQGGDGYTF
v_gene: TRBV10-3
abundance: .
d_gene: TRBD1
j_gene: TRBJ1-2
len: 14

CDR3nt: TGTGCCAGCAGCTGGGGGAGGGGTACTGAAGCTTTCTTT
CDR3aa: CASSWGRGTEAFF
v_gene: TRBV11-1
abundance: .
d_gene: .
j_gene: TRBJ1-1
len: 13

CDR3nt: TGTGCCAGCAGCTTAGGACAGGGAAACACCATATATTTT
CDR3aa: CASSLGQGNTIYF
v_gene: TRBV7-9
abundance: .
d_gene: .
j_gene: TRBJ1-3
len: 13

CDR3nt: TGTGCCAGCAGTTTCGGGGTTGCGAACACTGAAGCTTTCTTT
CDR3aa: CASSFGVANTEAFF
v_gene: TRBV27
abundance: .
d_gene: .
j_gene: TRBJ1-1
len: 14

CDR3nt: TGTGCCAGTAGTGTCTCCGGGACAGCGAACACTGAAGCTTTCTTT
CDR3aa: CASSVSGTANTEAFF
v_gene: TRBV19
abundance: .
d_gene: TRBD1
j_gene: TRBJ1-1
len: 15

CDR3nt: TGTGCCAGCAGTTTAGCGGGGGGGCAAATTACGCAGTATTTT
CDR3aa: CASSLAGGQITQYF
v_gene: TRBV27
abundance: .
d_gene: TRBD2
j_gene: TRBJ2-3
len: 14

CDR3nt: TGTGCCAGTAGATTCAGGACTCATGAATCCTACGAGCAGTACTTC
CDR3aa: CASRFRTHESYEQYF
v_gene: TRBV19
abundance: .
d_gene: .
j_gene: TRBJ2-7
len: 15

CDR3nt: TGTGCCAGCAGCGTAGAACCACAGGGGGCAGGCTACACCTTC
CDR3aa: CASSVEPQGAGYTF
v_gene: TRBV9
abundance: .
d_gene: TRBD1
j_gene: TRBJ1-2
len: 14

CDR3nt: TGTGCCAGCAGCTCCCTCCAACGGGAGGAGCAGCCCCAGCATTTT
CDR3aa: CASSSLQREEQPQHF
v_gene: TRBV7-8
abundance: .
d_gene: .
j_gene: TRBJ1-5
len: 15

CDR3nt: TGTGCCAGCTCAAGAACGGGACTCAGCACAGATACGCAGTATTTT
CDR3aa: CASSRTGLSTDTQYF
v_gene: TRBV18
abundance: .
d_gene: .
j_gene: TRBJ2-3
len: 15

CDR3nt: TGTGCCAGCAGCCCCACAGGGGGGAACACTGAAGCTTTCTTT
CDR3aa: CASSPTGGNTEAFF
v_gene: TRBV9
abundance: .
d_gene: TRBD1
j_gene: TRBJ1-1
len: 14

CDR3nt: TGCGCCAGCAGCCAAGAAAGAGGGCTAGCGGGAGATCCCTACGAGCAGTACTTC
CDR3aa: CASSQERGLAGDPYEQYF
v_gene: TRBV4-3
abundance: .
d_gene: TRBD2
j_gene: TRBJ2-7
len: 18

CDR3nt: TGTGCCTGGAGTGTACTGGAGGAGGGAGGCAATGAGCAGTTCTTC
CDR3aa: CAWSVLEEGGNEQFF
v_gene: TRBV30
abundance: .
d_gene: .
j_gene: TRBJ2-1
len: 15

CDR3nt: TGTGCCAGCAGTTTCCGTGGACAGGGGAACTATGGCTACACCTTC
CDR3aa: CASSFRGQGNYGYTF
v_gene: TRBV27
abundance: .
d_gene: TRBD1
j_gene: TRBJ1-2
len: 15

CDR3nt: TGTGCCAGCAGTTTTCGGAGGGTTGGCGGCTACACCTTC
CDR3aa: CASSFRRVGGYTF
v_gene: TRBV27
abundance: .
d_gene: .
j_gene: TRBJ1-2
len: 13

CDR3nt: TGTGCCACCAGCAGAGAACTAGGGACACTCACTGAAGCTTTCTTT
CDR3aa: CATSRELGTLTEAFF
v_gene: TRBV15
abundance: .
d_gene: .
j_gene: TRBJ1-1
len: 15

CDR3nt: TGCGCCAGCAGCCAAGATGAGAAACCCTACCTGGACAATGAGCAGTTCTTC
CDR3aa: CASSQDEKPYLDNEQFF
v_gene: TRBV4-3
abundance: .
d_gene: .
j_gene: TRBJ2-1
len: 17

CDR3nt: TGTGCCAGCAGTGATACAGCCTCTCCGACCCATTACCGCACAGATACGCAGTATTTT
CDR3aa: CASSDTASPTHYRTDTQYF
v_gene: TRBV9
abundance: .
d_gene: .
j_gene: TRBJ2-3
len: 19

CDR3nt: TGTGCCAGCAGCCCGGGGGGGGGCGCATTAGAGACCCAGTACTTC
CDR3aa: CASSPGGGALETQYF
v_gene: TRBV7-3
abundance: .
d_gene: TRBD2
j_gene: TRBJ2-5
len: 15

CDR3nt: TGCGCCAGCAGCCAAGACAGGGTAGTCTATGGCTACACCTTC
CDR3aa: CASSQDRVVYGYTF
v_gene: TRBV4-3
abundance: .
d_gene: .
j_gene: TRBJ1-2
len: 14

CDR3nt: TGTGCCAGCAGTTCCACAAGACTAGCGGGGAACTACGAGCAGTACTTC
CDR3aa: CASSSTRLAGNYEQYF
v_gene: TRBV6-6
abundance: .
d_gene: TRBD2
j_gene: TRBJ2-7
len: 16

CDR3nt: TGTGCCTGGAGTGACGGGTCAATGAACACTGAAGCTTTCTTT
CDR3aa: CAWSDGSMNTEAFF
v_gene: TRBV30
abundance: .
d_gene: .
j_gene: TRBJ1-1
len: 14

CDR3nt: TGTGCCAGCAGTTTCTCGACAGGCAACACTGAAGCTTTCTTT
CDR3aa: CASSFSTGNTEAFF
v_gene: TRBV27
abundance: .
d_gene: .
j_gene: TRBJ1-1
len: 14

CDR3nt: TGTGCCACCAGCAGAGAGGGAGGCGAGCAGTACTTC
CDR3aa: CATSREGGEQYF
v_gene: TRBV15
abundance: .
d_gene: .
j_gene: TRBJ2-7
len: 12

CDR3nt: TGTGCCAGCAGTTTACACTCAGACAGGGACTTCTCTAGCACAGATACGCAGTATTTT
CDR3aa: CASSLHSDRDFSSTDTQYF
v_gene: TRBV28
abundance: .
d_gene: .
j_gene: TRBJ2-3
len: 19

CDR3nt: TGTGCCAGCTCGTTTTCGGGACTAGCGGGAGACAATGAGCAGTTCTTC
CDR3aa: CASSFSGLAGDNEQFF
v_gene: TRBV18
abundance: .
d_gene: TRBD2
j_gene: TRBJ2-1
len: 16

CDR3nt: TGTGCCAGCAGCCCGGGCCGAAGGGAGACCTACGAGCAGTACTTC
CDR3aa: CASSPGRRETYEQYF
v_gene: TRBV21-1
abundance: .
d_gene: .
j_gene: TRBJ2-7
len: 15

CDR3nt: TGTGCCAGCAGTGCTTGGGACTACTTGTACAATGAGCAGTTCTTC
CDR3aa: CASSAWDYLYNEQFF
v_gene: TRBV6-1
abundance: once
d_gene: TRBD2
j_gene: TRBJ2-1
len: 15

CDR3nt: TGTGCCAGCACCCCCGGGAGTAATCAGCCCCAGCATTTT
CDR3aa: CASTPGSNQPQHF
v_gene: TRBV6-6
abundance: .
d_gene: .
j_gene: TRBJ1-5
len: 13

CDR3nt: TGTGCCAGTAGCCCGGACAGGTCAAGGAATGAGCAGTTCTTC
CDR3aa: CASSPDRSRNEQFF
v_gene: TRBV19
abundance: .
d_gene: TRBD1
j_gene: TRBJ2-1
len: 14

CDR3nt: TGTGCCAGCAGCTCCTCTAGCGGGAGGGCCTACGAGCAGTACTTC
CDR3aa: CASSSSSGRAYEQYF
v_gene: TRBV28
abundance: .
d_gene: TRBD2
j_gene: TRBJ2-7
len: 15

CDR3nt: TGCGCCAGCAGCTCGGCGGGCGGGAGGGCCGGCGAGACCCAGTACTTC
CDR3aa: CASSSAGGRAGETQYF
v_gene: TRBV5-1
abundance: .
d_gene: TRBD2
j_gene: TRBJ2-5
len: 16

CDR3nt: TGTGCCATCAGCCTAGAAGTATACAATGAGCAGTTCTTC
CDR3aa: CAISLEVYNEQFF
v_gene: TRBV10-3
abundance: .
d_gene: .
j_gene: TRBJ2-1
len: 13

CDR3nt: TGTGCCAGCAGACAGGGGTATGGCTACACCTTC
CDR3aa: CASRQGYGYTF
v_gene: TRBV6-5
abundance: .
d_gene: TRBD1
j_gene: TRBJ1-2
len: 11

CDR3nt: TGTGCCAGCAGCTCGGTTCCCCAGGGAGCGACTAGCGACTACGAGCAGTACTTC
CDR3aa: CASSSVPQGATSDYEQYF
v_gene: TRBV5-6
abundance: .
d_gene: TRBD2
j_gene: TRBJ2-7
len: 18

CDR3nt: TGTGCCAGCGGGGTAACAGGGGTCAATCAGCCCCAGCATTTT
CDR3aa: CASGVTGVNQPQHF
v_gene: TRBV7-2
abundance: .
d_gene: TRBD1
j_gene: TRBJ1-5
len: 14

CDR3nt: TGTGCCAGCAGCTTACCGGACAGGGGGCTAGGAGGCTACACCTTC
CDR3aa: CASSLPDRGLGGYTF
v_gene: TRBV7-9
abundance: once
d_gene: TRBD1
j_gene: TRBJ1-2
len: 15

CDR3nt: TGCGCCAGCAGCTTGGTCCTACCTGGGGCTAGCGAAGAGACCCAGTACTTC
CDR3aa: CASSLVLPGASEETQYF
v_gene: TRBV5-1
abundance: once
d_gene: .
j_gene: TRBJ2-5
len: 17

CDR3nt: TGCAGTGTGAGCGGGAGCGATGAGCAGTTCTTC
CDR3aa: CSVSGSDEQFF
v_gene: TRBV20-1
abundance: .
d_gene: TRBD2
j_gene: TRBJ2-1
len: 11

CDR3nt: TGTGCCAGCAGTGTACTAGCGGGGGAGTCAGATACGCAGTATTTT
CDR3aa: CASSVLAGESDTQYF
v_gene: TRBV2
abundance: .
d_gene: TRBD2
j_gene: TRBJ2-3
len: 15

CDR3nt: TGCAGCGACCGGCTAGCGGGGGGGTCCGGGGAGCTGTTTTTT
CDR3aa: CSDRLAGGSGELFF
v_gene: TRBV29-1
abundance: .
d_gene: TRBD2
j_gene: TRBJ2-2
len: 14

CDR3nt: TGTGCCAGCAGCCTTCGAACAGGGAATCAGCCCCAGCATTTT
CDR3aa: CASSLRTGNQPQHF
v_gene: TRBV7-2
abundance: .
d_gene: .
j_gene: TRBJ1-5
len: 14

CDR3nt: TGTGCCAGCAAGCCTATTCAGGGGGGTAAAGCTTTCTTT
CDR3aa: CASKPIQGGKAFF
v_gene: TRBV6-1
abundance: .
d_gene: TRBD1
j_gene: TRBJ1-1
len: 13